This TCR beta chain came from a study of T cell changes during pregnancy in multiple sclerosis. This table comes from immunoSEQ multiplex PCR, and its TCRdb copy is limited to in-frame clones, with some not included. In the table there are 35,000 to 50,000 clones, approximately 92% of which are singletons. The CDR3 contains 13 residues. Trimming shortened V by 4 bases and J by 2 bases, and 8 bases separated the two germline ends. CDR1 and CDR2 (germline): MGHRA, YSYEKL. Sequences were derived from CD4+ T cells from peripheral blood mononuclear cells, sampled in the first trimester of pregnancy. The rearrangement links TRBV4-1 to TRBJ1-2; no clear D gene. The sequence was collected from a female donor with multiple sclerosis, enrolled in a pregnancy study. CDR3 amino acids: CASSLGGNYGYTF. The CDR3 nucleotides read TGCGCCAGCAGCCTGGGAGGGAACTATGGCTACACCTTC.